This TCR beta chain was recorded in a study of T cell responses to AZD1222 COVID-19 vaccine. Study findings and constraints: Reports say nearly half of spike-specific TCRs go after unmutated variant regions. Among those given AZD1222, only six were seropositive at baseline.

The protocol was immunoSEQ multiplex PCR, while the TCRdb copy is restricted to in-frame clones and leaves out a portion. The data contain just under 95,000 clones, approximately 91% of them seen just once; the ten biggest clones take up 20% to 25%. The CDR3 spans 15 residues. Germline V gene data show CDR1 as SSHAT and CDR2 as FNYEAQ (reference sequence). About this clone: Its cognate antigen is unknown. A read error may account for a junction end that differs from germline.

The V and J genes are TRBV7-7 and TRBJ2-3; 11 positions match TRBD1. The material sequenced was peripheral blood, taken on day 0 of AZD1222 vaccination. This clonotype was obtained from an adult in good health. The CDR3 region has the DNA TGTGCTAGCAGCCCAGGGACAGGGGGTATGGATACGCAGTATTTT. Amino acid sequence: CASSPGTGGMDTQYF. Full variable domain (outside the CDR3, taken from reference TRBV7-7 and TRBJ2-3): GAGVSQSPRYKVTKRGQDVTLRCDPISSHATLYWYQQALGQGPEFLTYFNYEAQPDKSGLPSDRFSAERPEGSISTLTIQRTEQRDSAMYRCASSPGTGGMDTQYFGPGTRLTVL.